A selection of T cell receptor beta chains follows, all from one sample in a study of cytomegalovirus exposure and HLA in healthy donors. Method: immunoSEQ multiplex PCR; TCRdb's copy keeps in-frame clones and lacks some. The data contain 90,000 or so clones, roughly four fifths of them singletons. Sequenced input: PBMCs. The receptors stem from a man under 40 in good health and CMV-seropositive. CDR3s include the opening cysteine and the closing phenylalanine or tryptophan. The order of the fields is J gene, V gene, clone size, D gene, CDR3 DNA, CDR3 protein. A D gene is named only where the DNA matches it firmly. Size tells how often a clone was seen (once, few, many) or the class of an expanded clone, and some rows leave it out.

>TRBJ2-7|TRBV15|.|TRBD1
TGTGCCACCAGCAGGGCCACAGGGGGCTCCTACGAGCAGTACTTC
CATSRATGGSYEQYF
>TRBJ1-1|TRBV2|.|TRBD1
TGTGCCAGCAGTGAACAGGGGGGAGGCACTGAAGCTTTCTTT
CASSEQGGGTEAFF
>TRBJ2-7|TRBV28|few|.
TGTGCCAGCAGTTCCACTGATACCTACGAGCAGTACTTC
CASSSTDTYEQYF
>TRBJ2-7|TRBV27|.|TRBD1
TGTGCCAGCAGTCTGGACAGGTACTCCTACGAGCAGTACTTC
CASSLDRYSYEQYF
>TRBJ2-7|TRBV27|.|TRBD2
TGTGCCAGCAGTACGCCGGGACTAGCGGGGGATGAGCAGTACTTC
CASSTPGLAGDEQYF
>TRBJ1-6|TRBV5-5|.|.
TGTGCCAGCAGCTTGGACTTGGATTCACCCCTCCACTTT
CASSLDLDSPLHF
>TRBJ2-2|TRBV10-2|few|TRBD1
TGCGCCAGCAGTGAGGCAGGGGGCGAGAACACCGGGGAGCTGTTTTTT
CASSEAGGENTGELFF
>TRBJ2-3|TRBV9|.|TRBD2
TGTGCCAGCACATCTAGCGGGGGTTTCACAGATACGCAGTATTTT
CASTSSGGFTDTQYF
>TRBJ1-5|TRBV28|.|TRBD1
TGTGCCATCCTCGGGACAGACAATCAGCCCCAGCATTTT
CAILGTDNQPQHF
>TRBJ2-1|TRBV27|.|.
TGTGCCAGCAGTCCAGGGGGGATTAACAATGAGCAGTTCTTC
CASSPGGINNEQFF
>TRBJ1-1|TRBV19|.|.
TGTGCCAGTAGTATAGGTGGCAGGGCGAACACTGAAGCTTTCTTT
CASSIGGRANTEAFF
>TRBJ2-7|TRBV2|.|.
TGTGCCAGCAGCCCCCGGGTCCGGTCCAGCGAGCAGTACTTC
CASSPRVRSSEQYF
>TRBJ1-5|TRBV27|.|TRBD1
TGTGCCAGCAGTTTAAGGGACAGCGGGAATCAGCCCCAGCATTTT
CASSLRDSGNQPQHF
>TRBJ1-2|TRBV9|once|TRBD1
TGTGCCAGCAGCGTAGGACAGGGAACTACAACTAACTATGGCTACACCTTC
CASSVGQGTTTNYGYTF
>TRBJ2-1|TRBV13|.|TRBD2
TGTGCCAGCAGCTTAGGCGGGCTAGCGGGAGTTGAGCAGTTCTTC
CASSLGGLAGVEQFF
>TRBJ2-3|TRBV6-5|.|.
TGTGCCAGCAGTACCCCGTACAGGGAAACAGATACGCAGTATTTT
CASSTPYRETDTQYF
>TRBJ1-2|TRBV28|.|.
TGTGCCAGCAGTTCGTACAGGGTCTTCTATGGCTACACCTTC
CASSSYRVFYGYTF
>TRBJ1-1|TRBV30|.|.
TGTGCCTGGAGTGTTTACAGGGTGCTGGACACTGAAGCTTTCTTT
CAWSVYRVLDTEAFF
>TRBJ1-5|TRBV18|once|TRBD1
TGTGCCAGCTCACCGACAGGGACAGGCAATCAGCCCCAGCATTTT
CASSPTGTGNQPQHF
>TRBJ2-7|TRBV15|.|.
TGTGCCACCAGCAGAGGGACACTAGCCTACGAGCAGTACTTC
CATSRGTLAYEQYF
>TRBJ1-4|TRBV5-4|.|.
TGTGCCAGCAGCTTAGGAGCCGCAACTAATGAAAAACTGTTTTTT
CASSLGAATNEKLFF
>TRBJ1-5|TRBV18|.|.
TGTGCCAGCTCACCTTTCGACCGAATCGAGGGCAATCAGCCCCAGCATTTT
CASSPFDRIEGNQPQHF
>TRBJ2-7|TRBV5-1|.|.
TGCGCCAGCAGCCCAGGGGACAATCCCGAGCAGTACTTC
CASSPGDNPEQYF
>TRBJ2-7|TRBV6-6|.|TRBD2
TGTGCCAGCAGTTCCCCAGGACTAGCGGGACTTTACGAGCAGTACTTC
CASSSPGLAGLYEQYF
>TRBJ2-3|TRBV10-3|.|.
TGTGCCATCAGTGAAAGCCCAACAGATACGCAGTATTTT
CAISESPTDTQYF
>TRBJ2-7|TRBV2|.|TRBD2
TGTGCCAGCATGGGGACTAGCGGGGAACGATACGAGCAGTACTTC
CASMGTSGERYEQYF
>TRBJ2-2|TRBV4-3|.|TRBD2
TGCGCCAGCAGCCAAGCTAGCGGGAGGGAAACCGGGGAGCTGTTTTTT
CASSQASGRETGELFF
>TRBJ2-7|TRBV19|.|.
TGTGCCAGTAGTATGGGCGACAGGCCAGGCTACGAGCAGTACTTC
CASSMGDRPGYEQYF
>TRBJ2-1|TRBV4-1|once|TRBD1
TGCGCCAGCAGCCAGATCCGGACAGGGGGCTTCAGTGAGCAGTTCTTC
CASSQIRTGGFSEQFF
>TRBJ2-1|TRBV19|.|TRBD2
TGTGCCAGTAGTTCCGGCGGGAGTCGAGGCGCCTACAATGAGCAGTTCTTC
CASSSGGSRGAYNEQFF
>TRBJ2-7|TRBV12-5|.|.
TGTGCTAGTGGTTTGCCACCGACTTACGAGCAGTACTTC
CASGLPPTYEQYF